These 28 T cell receptor beta chains were all obtained from the same sample, sequenced in a study of Graves' ophthalmopathy and Graves' hyperthyroidism. TCR beta CDR3 amplification used RNA transcripts. The first-round RT-PCR employed HTBI primers together with the Qiagen OneStep RT-PCR kit. A multiplex PCR was then performed as the second round. MiXCR, applied by TCRdb to the multiplex PCR reads, yields one record per CDR3 protein. The repertoire holds some 160,000 distinct CDR3 sequences, with approximately 40% as singletons. What was sequenced was peripheral blood. The receptors originated from a young man with Graves' ophthalmopathy.

The rearrangement joins TRBV12-3 or TRBV12-4 to TRBJ2-5; no definite D call. Trimming cost V 2 bases and J 1 base, with 8 bases left between them. The CDR3 extends over 14 amino acids. The CDR3 spells CASSLTLRQETQYF. For the CDR3, the DNA is TGTGCCAGCAGTTTAACACTACGCCAAGAGACCCAGTACTTC.

This clonotype has ten or more counts. The J gene is TRBJ1-3, the V gene TRBV19; D remains ambiguous. The CDR3 is 17 residues long. V lost 4 bases and J 5 bases, leaving 21 bases between the germline ends. Germline V lookup: CDR1 LNHDA, CDR2 SQIVND (reference sequence). The CDR3 DNA sequence: TGTGCCAGTAGTACATATGCCTCACGGGAGGATCGAAACACCATATATTTT. This translates into CASSTYASREDRNTIYF.

This clonotype was seen many times. V is TRBV2 and J is TRBJ1-2; no firm D call. The germline CDR1 and CDR2 sequences are SNHLY and FYNNEI. The CDR3 extends over 16 amino acids. V lost 6 bases, J lost 0 bases, and 17 bases lay in between. CDR3 region: CASRLGWTLANYGYTF. The CDR3 bases are TGTGCCAGCAGACTAGGGTGGACGTTAGCTAACTATGGCTACACCTTC. The variable domain in full, with the rest retrieved from reference TRBV2 and TRBJ1-2, is EPEVTQTPSHQVTQMGQEVILRCVPISNHLYFYWYRQILGQKVEFLVSFYNNEISEKSEIFDDQFSVERPDGSNFTLKIRSTKLEDSAMYFCASRLGWTLANYGYTFGSGTRLTVV.

At least ten counts were recorded for this clonotype. This sequence joins TRBV12-3 or TRBV12-4 and TRBJ1-2; D is perhaps TRBD1 (5 bases). The CDR3 totals 16 residues. V was pared by 2 bases and J by 3 bases, with 16 bases between. Written as DNA, the CDR3 is TGTGCCAGCAGTTTAAAGCCACTAGGGGTTCACTATGGCTACACCTTC. Translating it yields CASSLKPLGVHYGYTF.

This clonotype was recorded at least ten times. J is TRBJ1-2 and V is TRBV6-1; 7 bases map to TRBD1. Germline V gives CDR1 MNHNS, CDR2 SASEGT. This CDR3 has 14 amino acids. The J segment lost 0 bases and the V segment lost 6 bases, leaving 4 bases of the junction unmatched. The CDR3 is CASSGTVTNYGYTF. The DNA for the CDR3 is TGTGCCAGCAGCGGGACAGTGACTAACTATGGCTACACCTTC.

The DNA for the CDR3 is TGCAGCGCCAAGGGGCAGGCCGGCTATGGCTACACCTTC. Translation: CSAKGQAGYGYTF. The chain joins TRBV29-1 to TRBJ1-2; D possibly corresponds to TRBD1 (5 bases). Trimming shortened V by 7 bases and J by 4 bases, and 16 bases separated the two germline ends. CDR3 length: 13 amino acids. Looked up from germline, CDR1 is SQVTM and CDR2 is ANQGSEA.

This clonotype was counted many times. V usage is TRBV19 and J usage is TRBJ1-1; TRBD1 might be the D (6 bases). The length of the CDR3 is 15 residues. Trimming pared 3 bases from V and 5 bases from J, leaving 16 bases between. Germline-derived CDR1 and CDR2 are LNHDA and SQIVND (reference sequence). The CDR3 protein is CASSIKFGGGTEAFF. The CDR3 nucleotides are TGTGCCAGTAGTATTAAATTCGGGGGCGGGACTGAAGCTTTCTTT.

The chain carries TRBV6-2 or TRBV6-3 and TRBJ2-7; weak D call: TRBD2 (6 bases). CDR1 and CDR2 from the germline V gene are MNHEY and SVGEGT. The CDR3 consists of 14 residues. V was clipped by 3 bases and J by 2 bases, with 11 bases between them. This CDR3 is CASSYPGLAYEQYF. In DNA form, the CDR3 reads TGTGCCAGCAGTTATCCGGGACTGGCCTACGAGCAGTACTTC.

The chain has TRBV15 and TRBJ2-5; D not certain. V lost 3 bases and J lost 5, with 13 bases in between. Germline V CDR1 and CDR2: LNHNV, YYDKDF (reference sequence). This CDR3 has 14 amino acids. The DNA for the CDR3 is TGTGCCACCAGCAGGGGAATAACGGGTGAGACCCAGTACTTC. Translating gives CATSRGITGETQYF. The full variable domain, rest sourced from reference TRBV15 and TRBJ2-5, is DAMVIQNPRYQVTQFGKPVTLSCSQTLNHNVMYWYQQKSSQAPKLLFHYYDKDFNNEADTPDNFQSRRPNTSFCFLDIRSPGLGDTAMYLCATSRGITGETQYFGPGTRLLVL.

In its sample, this clonotype was seen a few times. The rearrangement joins TRBV9 to TRBJ1-6, with TRBD1 matching 8 bases. CDR1 SGDLS and CDR2 YYNGEE come from the germline V gene. The CDR3 covers 17 residues. The J segment lost 7 bases and the V segment lost 1 base, leaving 10 bases of the junction unmatched. The CDR3 DNA follows: TGTGCCAGCAGCGTATTCTCCGCAGGACAGGGAAATTCACCCCTCCACTTT. Its protein product is CASSVFSAGQGNSPLHF.

CDR3 amino acids: CSAELAGGVYEQYF. The CDR3 DNA follows: TGCAGTGCTGAGCTAGCGGGAGGAGTCTACGAGCAGTACTTC. The V gene is TRBV20-1, the J gene TRBJ2-7; 11 bases align to TRBD2. Germline trimming cut 5 bases from V and 3 bases from J; bases unmatched to any gene: 6. This CDR3 is 14 amino acids long. CDR1 DFQATT and CDR2 SNEGSKA come from the germline V gene (reference sequence).

This clonotype was counted ten times or more. The chain is built from TRBV6-1 and TRBJ1-2; D remains unclear. Germline CDR1 is MNHNS and CDR2 is SASEGT. The V gene lost 8 bases and the J gene lost 5 bases, with 24 bases spanning the gap. The CDR3 loop spans 16 amino acids. CDR3 residues: CASVRASAAEGYGYTF. As DNA, the CDR3 is TGTGCCAGCGTGCGAGCTAGTGCGGCAGAGGGATATGGCTACACCTTC.

This clonotype was detected ten times or more. This chain uses TRBV6-2 or TRBV6-3 with TRBJ2-7, with 9 bases that match TRBD1. CDR3 length: 15 amino acids. From germline, CDR1 is MNHEY and CDR2 SVGEGT. J lost 3 bases, V lost 5 bases, and 8 bases had no gene match. CDR3 sequence (DNA): TGTGCCAGCAGTCTACCCGGGACAGGGAACTACGAGCAGTACTTC. Protein sequence: CASSLPGTGNYEQYF.

The chain carries TRBV10-3 and TRBJ2-7; 7 bases are a match to TRBD2. Germline assignment: CDR1 ENHRY and CDR2 SYGVKD. J was trimmed by 4 bases and V by 8 bases; bases with no gene match: 8. This CDR3 is 13 amino acids long. In DNA, the CDR3 is TGTGCCATCTGGGCGGGAGTCGGGTACGAGCAGTACTTC. This translates into CAIWAGVGYEQYF.

This clonotype was detected many times. The chain has TRBV27 and TRBJ2-5, with 10 bases that match TRBD1. V gave up 4 bases and J gave up 6 bases; unmatched junction bases: 8. This CDR3 contains 15 residues. Per germline, CDR1 MNHEY and CDR2 SMNVEV (reference sequence). In nucleotides, the CDR3 is TGTGCCAGCAGTTCTCCGGACAGGGGGATAAAGACCCAGTACTTC. Residues: CASSSPDRGIKTQYF.

This clonotype was recorded many times. One end of the junction is discordant with germline, which a read error may explain. The genes are TRBV27 and TRBJ2-7; the D gene is possibly TRBD2 (5 bases). CDR3 size: 15 residues. Germline V lookup: CDR1 MNHEY, CDR2 SMNVEV (reference sequence). CDR3 sequence: CASSSLAGLSSEQYF. CDR3 DNA sequence: TGTGCCAGCAGTTCCCTGGCAGGACTCTCCTCCGAGCAGTACTTC.

Many counts were recorded for this clonotype. J is TRBJ1-1 and V is TRBV19; unclear D gene. CDR1 and CDR2 from the germline V gene are LNHDA and SQIVND (reference sequence). This CDR3 has 13 amino acids. The V gene lost 6 bases and the J gene lost 1 base, with 9 bases spanning the gap. CDR3 in amino acids: CASRGFSNTEAFF. CDR3 nucleotide sequence: TGTGCCAGTAGGGGATTTTCGAACACTGAAGCTTTCTTT. Full variable domain (remainder filled in from reference TRBV19 and TRBJ1-1): DGGITQSPKYLFRKEGQNVTLSCEQNLNHDAMYWYRQDPGQGLRLIYYSQIVNDFQKGDIAEGYSVSREKKESFPLTVTSAQKNPTAFYLCASRGFSNTEAFFGQGTRLTVV.

V gene TRBV4-1 combines with J gene TRBJ1-5; D remains unclear. This CDR3 region has 13 residues. The V and J ends lost 0 bases and 9 bases respectively, with 9 bases between them. CDR1 MGHRA and CDR2 YSYEKL come from the germline V gene. The CDR3 here is CASSQEPPGPQHF. For the CDR3, the DNA is TGCGCCAGCAGCCAAGAACCCCCGGGGCCCCAGCATTTT.

This clonotype was detected ten times or more. CDR3 sequence (DNA): TGTGCCAGCAGCTTAGGAGACTCCCAAGAGACCCAGTACTTC. The encoded protein is CASSLGDSQETQYF. The J gene is TRBJ2-5, the V gene TRBV11-3; D is uncertain. V lost 1 base, J lost 1 base, and 7 bases lay in between. The CDR3 spans 14 residues. Germline V gene sequence: CDR1 SGHNT, CDR2 YENEEA.

Ten or more counts support this clonotype. The chain recombines TRBV12-3 or TRBV12-4 with TRBJ1-2; D possibly corresponds to TRBD1 (6 bases). The length of the CDR3 is 14 residues. Trimming cost V 6 bases and J 4 bases, with 15 bases left between them. DNA for the CDR3: TGTGCCAGCAGCCTTCAGGGGCCCGGCTATGGCTACACCTTC. Encoded protein: CASSLQGPGYGYTF.

The gene calls are TRBV6-2 or TRBV6-3 and TRBJ1-2; 10 bases are a match to TRBD1. This CDR3 contains 15 residues. Germline V gene data show CDR1 as MNHEY and CDR2 as SVGEGT. V was pared by 2 bases and J by 3 bases, with 3 bases of the junction left unmatched. The CDR3 DNA is TGTGCCAGCAGTTACACCGGGACAGGGGACTATGGCTACACCTTC. Its translation is CASSYTGTGDYGYTF.

Many counts were recorded for this clonotype. The chain links TRBV19 to TRBJ1-5, with D hard to call. This CDR3 is 14 amino acids long. Trimming left V 6 bases short and J 1 base short, with 10 bases between. Germline V gene lookup returns CDR1 LNHDA and CDR2 SQIVND (reference sequence). In nucleotides, the CDR3 is TGTGCCAGTAGGAGGGAAATGAGCAATCAGCCCCAGCATTTT. It yields the protein CASRREMSNQPQHF.

This clonotype was recorded only once. V is TRBV5-1 and J is TRBJ1-6; TRBD1 matches 9 bases. Germline V gives CDR1 SGHRS, CDR2 YFSETQ. This CDR3 spans 17 amino acids. V shed 3 bases, J shed 9 bases, and the junction held 13 bases outside the gene matches. The chain's CDR3 is CASSSSQGARLGSPLHF. The CDR3 DNA reads as TGCGCCAGCAGCTCTTCACAGGGGGCTAGGTTAGGTTCACCCCTCCACTTT.

This clonotype was seen at least ten times. V usage is TRBV6-1 and J usage is TRBJ1-2; D ambiguous. This CDR3 is 15 amino acids long. Trimming took 5 bases from V and 5 from J, leaving 18 bases between them. The V gene's germline CDR1 is MNHNS and CDR2 SASEGT. Written as DNA, the CDR3 is TGTGCCAGCAGTCCGTCTCCGGTAGGCCCGTATGGCTACACCTTC. Amino acid sequence: CASSPSPVGPYGYTF.

The sample holds many counts of this clonotype. The gene calls are TRBV14 and TRBJ2-5, with TRBD1 matching 7 bases. The V gene end was trimmed by 1 base and the J gene end by 2 bases; junction bases not matched to a gene: 7. There are 16 residues in the CDR3. Germline V CDR1 and CDR2: SGHDN, FVKESK. The CDR3 DNA follows: TGTGCCAGCAGCCAAGCTGTGACAGGGCGTCAAGAGACCCAGTACTTC. Amino acid sequence: CASSQAVTGRQETQYF.

This clonotype was detected only a few times. The chain combines TRBV2 with TRBJ2-2; 13 bases agree with TRBD2. Germline CDR1 is SNHLY and CDR2 is FYNNEI. CDR3 length: 16 residues. The ends lost 6 bases at V and 4 bases at J; junction bases unmatched: 5. The CDR3 here is CASRLAGGPGTGELFF. Here the CDR3 DNA reads TGTGCCAGCAGACTAGCGGGAGGGCCCGGCACCGGGGAGCTGTTTTTT.

The rearrangement links TRBV6-2 or TRBV6-3 to TRBJ1-5, with 7 positions matching TRBD1. The length of the CDR3 is 20 residues. Trimming took 0 bases from V and 0 from J; bases not matched to a gene: 14. The germline V gene encodes CDR1 MNHEY and CDR2 SVGEGT. The CDR3: CASSYSKGRTGRYSNQPQHF. CDR3 sequence (DNA): TGTGCCAGCAGTTACTCGAAGGGGAGGACAGGTCGCTATAGCAATCAGCCCCAGCATTTT.

Ten or more counts support this clonotype. This chain links TRBV20-1 with TRBJ2-7; D call uncertain. Germline CDR1 reads DFQATT; CDR2 reads SNEGSKA (reference sequence). Trimming took off 1 base at V and 7 bases at J, with 11 bases between the two ends. The CDR3 spans 12 residues. CDR3 in amino acids: CSARGRVREQYF. CDR3 DNA: TGCAGTGCTAGAGGCCGGGTGAGGGAGCAGTACTTC.